This T cell receptor (beta chain) was sequenced for a study of cytomegalovirus exposure and HLA in healthy donors. Amplification used 60 Vbeta primers and 13 Jbeta primers. TCRdb's table, derived via immunoSEQ multiplex PCR, lists solely in-frame clones and lacks some. The data contain about 190,000 clones, just under 75% of them singletons. As regards this clone: Its antigen is not known.

Broader study findings: The study recorded 150 to 200 TCR beta chains that were cytomegalovirus-associated. Cytomegalovirus status, reportedly, was diagnosed with high specificity and sensitivity by the classifier. As was reported, the HLA-A and HLA-B alleles of most subjects were accurately predicted from TCR beta sequences. In a later analysis, donors in an Asian-associated ancestry cluster reportedly had fewer N-insertions in productive TCRs than the cohort mean.

Trimming removed 1 base from V and 4 bases from J, with 13 bases in between. The CDR3 spans 15 residues. Germline CDR1 is SEHNR and CDR2 is FQNEAQ (reference sequence). The sequence was obtained from a woman younger than 45 in good health and CMV-seropositive. The sample was PBMCs. The chain couples TRBV7-9 to TRBJ2-5; a weak D match, TRBD2 (5 bases). CDR3 protein: CASSLGTGITETQYF. The CDR3 bases are TGTGCCAGCAGCTTAGGGACTGGGATTACAGAGACCCAGTACTTC.